Shown below are 6 T cell receptor beta chains from a single sample sequenced in a study of blood T cell repertoires in COVID-19. Generated by immunoSEQ multiplex PCR, the TCRdb table keeps only in-frame clones and is missing some. The sample holds approximately 170,000 clones, approximately 79% seen once. Sample: peripheral blood. The origin of the receptors is a woman aged 80 or older with acute or convalescent COVID-19.

The CDR3 is CATSRDGGAGTDTQYF. Here the CDR3 DNA reads TGTGCCACCAGCAGAGATGGAGGGGCAGGGACAGATACGCAGTATTTT. The chain links TRBV15 to TRBJ2-3, with D possibly matching TRBD2 (6 bases). Deletions cut 0 bases from V and 3 bases from J, with 13 bases between. The CDR3 runs to 16 residues. Germline CDR1 LNHNV, CDR2 YYDKDF (reference sequence). The whole variable domain, remainder taken from reference TRBV15 and TRBJ2-3, is DAMVIQNPRYQVTQFGKPVTLSCSQTLNHNVMYWYQQKSSQAPKLLFHYYDKDFNNEADTPDNFQSRRPNTSFCFLDIRSPGLGDTAMYLCATSRDGGAGTDTQYFGPGTRLTVL.

V gene TRBV6-5 combines with J gene TRBJ1-5; weak D call: TRBD1 (5 bases). The germline gives CDR1 MNHEY, CDR2 SVGAGI. This CDR3 has 15 amino acids. The germline V and J ends were trimmed by 6 bases and 0 bases, with 12 bases remaining between them. CDR3 in amino acids: CASSPTGLSNQPQHF. CDR3 DNA: TGTGCCAGCAGCCCGACGGGACTTAGCAATCAGCCCCAGCATTTT.

This clone has just a few counts. The chain carries TRBV2 and TRBJ2-1; no clear D gene. The CDR3 has 13 residues. From germline, CDR1 is SNHLY and CDR2 FYNNEI. Trimming took off 3 bases at V and 6 bases at J, with 9 bases between the two ends. DNA of the CDR3: TGTGCCAGCAGTGAGATGAGAGTCAATGAGCAGTTCTTC. It codes for CASSEMRVNEQFF. Drawing the rest from reference TRBV2 and TRBJ2-1, the complete variable domain is EPEVTQTPSHQVTQMGQEVILRCVPISNHLYFYWYRQILGQKVEFLVSFYNNEISEKSEIFDDQFSVERPDGSNFTLKIRSTKLEDSAMYFCASSEMRVNEQFFGPGTRLTVL.

The rearrangement joins TRBV30 to TRBJ1-6; D gene ambiguous. Germline CDR1 and CDR2: GTSNPN and SVGIG (reference sequence). The CDR3 has 15 residues. Trimming left V 1 base short and J 0 bases short, with 7 bases between. CDR3 DNA sequence: TGTGCCTGGAGTGGGAGGAGCTCCTATAATTCACCCCTCCACTTT. Amino acid sequence: CAWSGRSSYNSPLHF.

The chain joins TRBV5-6 to TRBJ2-1; 12 positions agree with TRBD2. Germline V gene lookup returns CDR1 SGHDT and CDR2 YYEEEE. CDR3 length: 16 amino acids. After removal of 4 bases from V and 4 bases from J, the junction contained 6 bases not matched to a gene. The CDR3 bases are TGTGCCAGCAGCCCCTCAGGGACTAGCGGGTACAATGAGCAGTTCTTC. Its translation: CASSPSGTSGYNEQFF.

This clone was counted a few times. V gene TRBV7-2 combines with J gene TRBJ1-5, with TRBD1 matching over 7 bases. CDR3 length equals 13 residues. J was trimmed by 3 bases and V by 6 bases; bases with no gene match: 2. The germline gives CDR1 SGHTA, CDR2 FQGNSA. The CDR3 region has the DNA TGTGCCAGCAGGGGACAGTACAATCAGCCCCAGCATTTT. Encoded protein: CASRGQYNQPQHF.